This passage covers 15 T cell receptor beta chains from one sample sequenced in a study of blood T cell repertoires in COVID-19. Assay: immunoSEQ multiplex PCR; the TCRdb copy retains only in-frame clones and omits some. The data hold approximately 280,000 clones, with 86% observed a single time. What was sequenced was PBMCs or T cells enriched from blood (not recorded which). The receptors were gathered from a woman under 30 who had recovered from COVID-19.

V is TRBV30 and J is TRBJ2-6; D is uncertain. V was clipped by 2 bases and J by 4 bases, with 9 bases between them. The CDR3 length is 14 residues. Germline values: CDR1 GTSNPN, CDR2 SVGIG (reference sequence). Written as DNA, the CDR3 is TGTGCCTGGAGTTACTTTATGGGGGCCAACGTCCTGACTTTC. It translates to CAWSYFMGANVLTF.

This clone was seen just once. The J gene is TRBJ2-2, the V gene TRBV7-9; 11 positions agree with TRBD1. The CDR3 is 15 amino acids. V lost 5 bases, J lost 6 bases, and 5 bases stayed unmatched. The germline V gene encodes CDR1 SEHNR and CDR2 FQNEAQ (reference sequence). CDR3 loop: CASSTGQGAAGELFF. CDR3 coding DNA: TGTGCCAGCAGCACAGGACAGGGGGCAGCCGGGGAGCTGTTTTTT.

The chain recombines TRBV30 with TRBJ1-5; D gene uncertain. Looked up from germline, CDR1 is GTSNPN and CDR2 is SVGIG (reference sequence). The length of the CDR3 is 13 residues. V was cut by 3 bases and J by 3 bases, with 9 bases left in between. The CDR3 region is CAWSQDYNQPQHF. For the CDR3, the DNA is TGTGCCTGGAGCCAGGATTACAATCAGCCCCAGCATTTT.

The chain carries TRBV5-1 and TRBJ1-2, with 8 positions matching TRBD1. The V gene's germline CDR1 is SGHRS and CDR2 YFSETQ. The trim removed 0 bases at V and 5 bases at J, leaving 9 bases unmatched. The CDR3 spans 16 residues. This chain's CDR3 is CASSLGQGTIRYGYTF. The CDR3 nucleotides are TGCGCCAGCAGCTTGGGACAGGGGACAATTCGATATGGCTACACCTTC.

The V call is TRBV10-1, the J call TRBJ1-1, with D tentatively TRBD1 (6 bases). CDR3 length: 14 amino acids. Germline V gives CDR1 WNHNN, CDR2 SYGVQD (reference sequence). V lost 3 bases, J lost 6 bases, and 14 bases lay in between. In DNA form, the CDR3 reads TGCGCCAGCAGTGACACACAGGGACGTGCTGAAGCTTTCTTT. Translating it yields CASSDTQGRAEAFF.

The rearrangement joins TRBV28 to TRBJ2-2; 12 nucleotides agree with TRBD2. The germline gives CDR1 MDHEN, CDR2 SYDVKM. The junction had 14 bases not matched to a gene; V was cut back by 5 bases and J by 1 base. This CDR3 spans 20 amino acids. The CDR3 reads CASSHDLDRTSGVNTGELFF. CDR3 DNA: TGTGCCAGCAGTCACGACCTCGATAGGACTAGCGGGGTGAACACCGGGGAGCTGTTTTTT.

This clone came up once. V is TRBV6-4 and J is TRBJ1-1; no reliable D call. CDR3 size: 13 residues. V lost 3 bases to trimming and J lost 2 bases, with 7 bases between them. Germline lookup yields CDR1 MRHNA and CDR2 SNTAGT. The CDR3 coding sequence is TGTGCCAGCAGTGATGAGGCTAACACTGAAGCTTTCTTT. It is translated as CASSDEANTEAFF.

The chain carries TRBV6-5 and TRBJ1-2; 7 positions match TRBD1. The CDR3 covers 13 residues. Germline V gene data show CDR1 as MNHEY and CDR2 as SVGAGI. J was trimmed by 4 bases and V by 5 bases; bases with no gene match: 4. The CDR3 DNA reads as TGTGCCAGCAGTCCTACAGGGGCCTATGGCTACACCTTC. As protein: CASSPTGAYGYTF.

The genes are TRBV7-2 and TRBJ2-7, with 11 bases lining up with TRBD2. The ends lost 3 bases at V and 4 bases at J; junction bases unmatched: 8. The V gene's germline CDR1 is SGHTA and CDR2 FQGNSA. This CDR3 is 16 amino acids long. The CDR3 sequence is CASSFLAGGLRYEQYF. CDR3 nucleotides: TGTGCCAGCAGCTTTCTAGCGGGGGGCCTAAGATACGAGCAGTACTTC. Full variable domain (missing parts from reference TRBV7-2 and TRBJ2-7): GAGVSQSPSNKVTEKGKDVELRCDPISGHTALYWYRQSLGQGLEFLIYFQGNSAPDKSGLPSDRFSAERTGGSVSTLTIQRTQQEDSAVYLCASSFLAGGLRYEQYFGPGTRLTVT.

This chain links TRBV2 with TRBJ1-4, with 11 bases aligning to TRBD1. CDR1 and CDR2 from the germline V gene are SNHLY and FYNNEI. The CDR3 is made up of 15 amino acids. Trimming cost V 6 bases and J 5 bases; bases outside gene matches: 5. The CDR3 sequence: CASSAGTGGNEKLFF. In DNA, the CDR3 is TGTGCCAGCAGCGCCGGGACAGGGGGGAATGAAAAACTGTTTTTT.

The chain has TRBV4-1 and TRBJ2-1; 8 bases are a match to TRBD1. J lost 0 bases, V lost 2 bases, and 6 bases had no gene match. Looked up from germline, CDR1 is MGHRA and CDR2 is YSYEKL. The CDR3 extends over 17 amino acids. The CDR3 loop is CASSQTQGAYSYNEQFF. Written as DNA, the CDR3 is TGCGCCAGCAGCCAAACCCAGGGGGCATACTCCTACAATGAGCAGTTCTTC.

This chain joins TRBV5-6 and TRBJ1-2; D gene unclear. The CDR3 length is 12 residues. The V end was cut by 4 bases, the J end by 8 bases, with 12 bases between. Per the germline V gene, CDR1 is SGHDT and CDR2 is YYEEEE. The CDR3 reads CASSQFSGGYTF. Here the CDR3 DNA reads TGTGCCAGCAGCCAATTTTCCGGGGGCTACACCTTC.

The CDR3 DNA sequence: TGTGCCTGGAGTGTACCCAGGGGGCGGTCACCCCTCCACTTT. Its translation is CAWSVPRGRSPLHF. The rearrangement links TRBV30 to TRBJ1-6; 8 bases fit TRBD1. CDR1 GTSNPN and CDR2 SVGIG come from the germline V gene (reference sequence). V was pared by 0 bases and J by 10 bases, with 5 bases of the junction left unmatched. CDR3 length: 14 residues.

The rearrangement links TRBV27 to TRBJ1-1, with 7 bases identical to TRBD1. The germline CDR1 and CDR2 sequences are MNHEY and SMNVEV (reference sequence). The CDR3 has 13 amino acids. The V and J ends lost 8 bases and 6 bases, in that order; junction bases with no gene match: 9. As DNA, the CDR3 is TGTGCCAGCGCACTACAGGGGTTCGCTGAAGCTTTCTTT. This codes for CASALQGFAEAFF.

This clone has only one observation. V gene TRBV28 combines with J gene TRBJ1-2; D is uncertain. This CDR3 spans 11 amino acids. CDR1 is MDHEN and CDR2 is SYDVKM in the germline V gene. V was trimmed by 7 bases and J by 1 base, leaving 4 bases between them. CDR3 loop: CASNNNYGYTF. CDR3 sequence (DNA): TGTGCCAGCAACAATAACTATGGCTACACCTTC.